These 4 T cell receptor beta chains were all obtained from the same sample, sequenced in a study of blood T cell repertoires in COVID-19. Profiling relied on immunoSEQ multiplex PCR, and the TCRdb table lists in-frame clones only, not all of them. The table has under 35,000 clones, 78% seen once. The sequenced sample was peripheral blood. The receptor set was obtained from a man older than 75 with acute or convalescent COVID-19.

This clone has just a few counts. The genes are TRBV7-9 and TRBJ2-7, with 7 bases matching TRBD1. With V trimmed by 5 bases and J by 4 bases, 8 bases remained unmatched. Germline assignment: CDR1 SEHNR and CDR2 FQNEAQ (reference sequence). The CDR3 has 14 residues. CDR3 amino acids: CASSRSGQEYEQYF. The CDR3, as DNA: TGTGCCAGCAGCCGGTCAGGACAGGAATACGAGCAGTACTTC.

The genes are TRBV6-2 or TRBV6-3 and TRBJ1-5; D remains unclear. Germline CDR1 reads MNHEY; CDR2 reads SVGEGT. The CDR3 consists of 18 residues. V lost 2 bases, J lost 0 bases, and 17 bases lay in between. The CDR3 DNA reads as TGTGCCAGCAGTTACGACCTGCGGGCAGGCTATAGCAATCAGCCCCAGCATTTT. Protein sequence: CASSYDLRAGYSNQPQHF.

This clone was detected a few times. V is TRBV6-4 and J is TRBJ1-1; D is perhaps TRBD1 (6 bases). The CDR3 runs 15 residues. Germline values: CDR1 MRHNA, CDR2 SNTAGT. V gave up 6 bases and J gave up 3 bases, with 17 bases separating them. The CDR3 here is CASSPRGGADTEAFF. The CDR3 DNA reads TGTGCCAGCAGCCCAAGAGGGGGGGCAGACACTGAAGCTTTCTTT.

The V and J genes are TRBV7-2 and TRBJ1-3; the D is unclear. Looked up from germline, CDR1 is SGHTA and CDR2 is FQGNSA. V shed 5 bases and J shed 5 bases, with 10 bases lying between them. The CDR3 runs to 13 residues. CDR3 nucleotides: TGTGCCAGCAGCCACTTTTATAGAAACACCATATATTTT. Protein product: CASSHFYRNTIYF.